This T cell receptor beta chain was retrieved from a study of blood T cell repertoires in COVID-19. V lost 5 bases, J lost 7 bases, and 10 bases lay in between. The CDR3 runs to 12 residues. The germline CDR1 and CDR2 sequences are SNHLY and FYNNEI. Under the authors' procedure: Amplified reference gene primers provided the basis for estimating nucleated cell counts. Assay: immunoSEQ multiplex PCR; the TCRdb copy retains only in-frame clones and omits some. For V, J and clone size, that table is used; D and trimming come from the DNA. The sample has some 120,000 clones, around 87% seen once. The sequencing input was peripheral blood. This chain uses TRBV2 with TRBJ2-3; D remains unclear. The origin of this receptor is a man aged 45-65 years with acute or convalescent COVID-19. The CDR3 region has the DNA TGTGCCAGCAGTAAGAACAGAAATACGCAGTATTTT. Its protein is CASSKNRNTQYF.